This T cell receptor beta chain was recorded in a study of vaccination effects on CD4 cells after COVID-19. The V gene lost 6 bases and the J gene lost 1 base, with 6 bases spanning the gap. CDR1 and CDR2 from the germline V gene are MNHEY and SVGAGI. This CDR3 contains 12 residues. Points on this clone: No antigen is known for it.

Having been cultured for around ten days, the cells underwent CD4+ T cell isolation. Infection with SARS-CoV-2 occurred in the person between March and December 2020, and PCR confirmed it. The vaccine given was either BNT162b2 or mRNA-1273, in two doses. Researchers swapped half the medium for IL-2 medium on both days 3 and 7. Clones were read by immunoSEQ multiplex PCR, and TCRdb kept only the in-frame ones, dropping some. The table shows roughly 30,000 clones, with around 75% occurring only once. The rearrangement links TRBV6-5 to TRBJ1-1; D remains ambiguous. Source: CD4+ T cells from PBMCs cultured without peptide, taken after COVID-19 vaccination. This clonotype originated in a human donor who had a prior SARS-CoV-2 infection. DNA of the CDR3: TGTGCCAGCAGCAACACGAACACTGAAGCTTTCTTT. As protein: CASSNTNTEAFF.